What follows describes a single T cell receptor beta chain. Its target is not known. This sample was included in a study of monozygotic twins with inflammatory bowel disease. Whole-study results and caveats: In the analysis, different T cell subtypes could not be told apart. Patients with IBD had less TCRbeta diversity (inverse Simpson) than their healthy co-twins. IBD patients shared fewer clonotypes with others than healthy twins, especially with disease activity.

Germline CDR1 reads MNHEY; CDR2 reads SVGAGI. The CDR3 extends over 15 amino acids. TCRdb re-called the 5' RACE reads; one entry per CDR3 protein, DNA not given. The sample spans more than 300,000 distinct CDR3 sequences; the ten largest clones claim approximately 2.4%. The sequenced sample was blood. The chain recombines TRBV6-5 with TRBJ2-7. The receptor was isolated from a human donor with ulcerative colitis or Crohn's disease, or a healthy co-twin of an affected twin (not recorded which). The CDR3 protein is CASSYRFGFTYEQYF.